The rows below give T cell receptor beta chains drawn from one sample of a study of T cell responses to AZD1222 COVID-19 vaccine. Repertoires were generated with immunoSEQ multiplex PCR, while TCRdb's copy carries only in-frame clones and drops some. Among about 84,000 clones listed, about 85% were seen once. The sequenced sample was peripheral blood, obtained on day 0 of AZD1222 vaccination. These receptor sequences come from an adult in good health. The CDR3 runs from the conserved cysteine through the conserved F or W. The order of the fields is V gene, J gene, CDR3 protein.

TRBV6-4	TRBJ2-5	CARGLAGIVLQETQYF
TRBV18	TRBJ2-1	CASSPSPGTGEWNEQFF
TRBV6-5	TRBJ1-2	CASSYSGGREYGYTF
TRBV6-4	TRBJ2-3	CASSEQGGADTQYF
TRBV10-3	TRBJ1-5	CAISGGEGAQHF
TRBV5-1	TRBJ1-2	CASSSGWAEQGYTF
TRBV25-1	TRBJ1-6	CASSDWARDRDNSPLHF
TRBV5-1	TRBJ2-7	CASSSPDGGQGLREQYF
TRBV6-6	TRBJ2-2	CASSPQRGVNTGELFF
TRBV12-3/TRBV12-4	TRBJ1-4	CASSPQEGEKLFF
TRBV9	TRBJ2-1	CASSVDGGLDGNEQFF
TRBV19	TRBJ1-4	CASSIAAGLGGEKLFF
TRBV4-2	TRBJ2-1	CASSQDQRPNEQFF
TRBV15	TRBJ1-4	CATSKTGTGEKLFF
TRBV18	TRBJ2-1	CASSPRGQSRQFF
TRBV27	TRBJ2-7	CASRPGQGPGEQYF
TRBV7-2	TRBJ2-7	CASSLQTGAYEQYF
TRBV6-2/TRBV6-3	TRBJ1-1	CASSDPFALEAFF
TRBV6-2/TRBV6-3	TRBJ2-1	CASSSLLYEQFF
TRBV6-1	TRBJ2-7	CASSETSTGWYEQYF